Below are 18 T cell receptor beta chains sequenced from a single sample in a study of vaccination effects on CD4 cells after COVID-19. No antigens are known for them. When less than 12 days of culture had elapsed, CD4+ T cells were isolated. Two doses of either BNT162b2 or mRNA-1273 were given to each participant. Using immunoSEQ multiplex PCR, the repertoire was profiled, and TCRdb retains in-frame clones only, with some absent. The data contain fewer than 75,000 clones, approximately 72% of them singletons. Source: CD4+ T cells from PBMCs cultured without peptide, taken after COVID-19 vaccination. These receptor sequences come from a human donor who received a COVID-19 vaccine.

This chain joins TRBV12-5 and TRBJ2-1; TRBD2 agrees at 9 bases. The germline gives CDR1 LGHNT, CDR2 FRNRAP. The CDR3 runs 17 residues. With V trimmed by 2 bases and J by 5 bases, 10 bases remained unmatched. The chain's CDR3 is CASGLIISGSLHNEQFF. The DNA of the CDR3 is TGTGCTAGTGGTTTGATAATTAGCGGGAGTCTTCACAATGAGCAGTTCTTC.

This clone has more than one count but fewer than ten. The J gene is TRBJ2-5, the V gene TRBV3-1 (or the pseudogene TRBV3-2); no definite D call. Per germline, CDR1 LGHDT and CDR2 YNNKEL (reference sequence). The CDR3 is 13 amino acids. Trimming removed 1 base at V and 1 base at J, with 4 bases between. CDR3 amino acids: CASSQGIQETQYF. CDR3 in DNA: TGTGCCAGCAGCCAAGGGATCCAAGAGACCCAGTACTTC.

This chain uses TRBV19 with TRBJ1-2, with no clear D. The germline V gene encodes CDR1 LNHDA and CDR2 SQIVND (reference sequence). V dropped 1 base and J dropped 3 bases, with 6 bases sitting between them. The CDR3 has 13 residues. Written as DNA, the CDR3 is TGTGCCAGTAGTATAGGCAAGGACTATGGCTACACCTTC. It encodes CASSIGKDYGYTF.

The V and J genes are TRBV2 and TRBJ1-3; 7 bases line up with TRBD1. The CDR3 extends over 12 amino acids. Germline V gene sequence: CDR1 SNHLY, CDR2 FYNNEI. Unmatched junction bases numbered 4, after V lost 8 bases and J lost 6 bases. The CDR3 sequence is CASSTGVNTIYF. CDR3 DNA sequence: TGTGCCAGCTCTACAGGGGTAAACACCATATATTTT.

This clone was observed a handful of times. V is TRBV27 and J is TRBJ2-1; 7 bases map to TRBD2. J was trimmed by 5 bases and V by 7 bases; bases with no gene match: 5. Germline V gives CDR1 MNHEY, CDR2 SMNVEV (reference sequence). The CDR3 loop spans 13 amino acids. The CDR3 DNA reads as TGTGCCAGCATTCGGGCGGGAGACAATGAGCAGTTCTTC. It yields the protein CASIRAGDNEQFF.

Worth noting for this clone: Other DNA sequences from this sample encode an identical CDR3 as well. This chain connects TRBV28 to TRBJ1-2; TRBD1 might be the D (5 bases). Trimming took off 1 base at V and 5 bases at J, with 8 bases between the two ends. The CDR3 contains 13 residues. Germline values: CDR1 MDHEN, CDR2 SYDVKM. The CDR3 DNA reads TGTGCCAGCAGTTTATCGACAGCTTATGGCTACACCTTC. This sequence encodes CASSLSTAYGYTF.

The genes are TRBV7-2 and TRBJ1-1; tentative D call: TRBD1 (6 bases). Trimming left V 6 bases short and J 3 bases short, with 14 bases between. Germline V gene sequence: CDR1 SGHTA, CDR2 FQGNSA. The CDR3 extends over 14 amino acids. The CDR3 region is CASRRVRGYTEAFF. CDR3 nucleotides: TGTGCCAGCAGAAGAGTCAGGGGTTACACTGAAGCTTTCTTT.

This clone was seen just once. The rearrangement uses TRBV15 and TRBJ2-7; D remains ambiguous. CDR1 is LNHNV, CDR2 YYDKDF, per germline (reference sequence). V lost 0 bases to trimming and J lost 3 bases, with 9 bases between them. This CDR3 region has 14 residues. CDR3 residues: CATSRDTASYEQYF. DNA of the CDR3: TGTGCCACCAGCAGAGATACAGCCAGCTACGAGCAGTACTTC. The complete variable domain, with remaining parts taken from reference TRBV15 and TRBJ2-7, reads DAMVIQNPRYQVTQFGKPVTLSCSQTLNHNVMYWYQQKSSQAPKLLFHYYDKDFNNEADTPDNFQSRRPNTSFCFLDIRSPGLGDTAMYLCATSRDTASYEQYFGPGTRLTVT.

The genes are TRBV28 and TRBJ1-1; 11 bases align to TRBD1. J was trimmed by 5 bases and V by 4 bases; bases with no gene match: 6. The CDR3 runs to 15 residues. Germline-derived CDR1 and CDR2 are MDHEN and SYDVKM. CDR3 sequence (DNA): TGTGCCAGCAGTTCCCAGGGACAGGGGGGTACTGAAGCTTTCTTT. This sequence encodes CASSSQGQGGTEAFF.

The count of this clone is one. CDR3 region: CASSLGPTQYF. The CDR3 DNA follows: TGTGCCAGCAGCTTAGGTCCGACCCAGTACTTC. The J gene is TRBJ2-5, the V gene TRBV11-2, with unresolved D. Trimming left V 1 base short and J 7 bases short, with 4 bases between. Germline lookup yields CDR1 SGHAT and CDR2 FQNNGV. This CDR3 spans 11 amino acids.

This chain links TRBV14 with TRBJ2-3; TRBD1 might be the D (6 bases). The CDR3 totals 15 residues. Germline CDR1 SGHDN, CDR2 FVKESK. Trimming took 1 base from V and 8 from J, leaving 16 bases between them. CDR3 residues: CASSQVGAPTGTQYF. The CDR3 nucleotides read TGTGCCAGCAGCCAAGTGGGGGCCCCCACGGGTACGCAGTATTTT.

V is TRBV11-2 and J is TRBJ1-1; D possibly corresponds to TRBD1 (5 bases). Germline CDR1 is SGHAT and CDR2 is FQNNGV. V was shortened by 1 base and J by 4 bases, with 19 bases between the two germline ends. CDR3 length equals 17 residues. CDR3 bases: TGTGCCAGCAGCTTAGGGGGGACCAGGGTAAAAGGCACTGAAGCTTTCTTT. The encoded protein is CASSLGGTRVKGTEAFF.

The chain joins TRBV7-3 to TRBJ2-1, with no clear D. Trimming cost V 2 bases and J 5 bases, with 4 bases left between them. The CDR3 sequence is 12 residues long. CDR1 and CDR2 from the germline V gene are SGHTA and FQGTGA. For the CDR3, the DNA is TGTGCCAGCAGCTTAGGGAACAATGAGCAGTTCTTC. Translating it yields CASSLGNNEQFF.

This clone was observed a handful of times. As DNA, the CDR3 is TGTGCCACCAGCAGAGTGGCGGGAGGGAATGGTGAGCAGTTCTTC. This sequence encodes CATSRVAGGNGEQFF. V and J are TRBV15 and TRBJ2-1, with 9 positions matching TRBD2. This CDR3 comprises 15 residues. Germline V gives CDR1 LNHNV, CDR2 YYDKDF (reference sequence). V was pared by 1 base and J by 9 bases, with 7 bases of the junction left unmatched.

This CDR3 is CASSFQGEVSEQYF. The CDR3 bases are TGTGCCAGCAGCTTCCAGGGTGAGGTCTCCGAGCAGTACTTC. The rearrangement uses TRBV11-1 and TRBJ2-7; a possible D gene is TRBD1 (5 bases). Trimming cost V 3 bases and J 6 bases, with 15 bases left between them. Germline CDR1 and CDR2: SGHAT and FQDESV (reference sequence). The CDR3 runs to 14 residues.

This chain uses TRBV3-1 (or the pseudogene TRBV3-2) with TRBJ1-6; D gene ambiguous. Trimming took off 0 bases at V and 9 bases at J, with 12 bases between the two ends. The CDR3 is 15 amino acids. Per germline, CDR1 LGHDT and CDR2 YNNKEL (reference sequence). The CDR3 sequence: CASSQDIQSGSPLHF. CDR3 sequence (DNA): TGTGCCAGCAGCCAAGATATCCAGAGCGGTTCACCCCTCCACTTT.

The rearrangement joins TRBV10-3 to TRBJ2-3; D not resolved. The CDR3 loop spans 16 amino acids. Trimming stripped 4 bases from V and 0 bases from J, with 14 bases between. Germline V lookup: CDR1 ENHRY, CDR2 SYGVKD. Written as DNA, the CDR3 is TGTGCCATCAGTGGCACGACCCGTCCTAGCACAGATACGCAGTATTTT. Translated, it gives CAISGTTRPSTDTQYF.

The chain uses TRBV11-3 and TRBJ1-1, with a tentative D call TRBD1 (5 bases). The germline V and J ends were trimmed by 2 bases and 4 bases, with 8 bases remaining between them. The CDR3 contains 13 residues. Germline CDR1 is SGHNT and CDR2 is YENEEA. The CDR3 DNA reads TGTGCCAGCAGCTTAAACCAGGGCACTGAAGCTTTCTTT. This gives the protein CASSLNQGTEAFF.